Shown below are 3 T cell receptor beta chains from a single sample sequenced in a study of cytomegalovirus exposure and HLA in healthy donors. The PCR ran on 60 Vbeta and 13 Jbeta primers. This table comes from immunoSEQ multiplex PCR, and its TCRdb copy is limited to in-frame clones, with some not included. The sample holds over 250,000 clones, 80% to 90% seen once. The sequenced material came from PBMCs. These receptors were obtained from a man aged 35 to 55 in good health and CMV-seropositive.

A single count supports this clone. The chain carries TRBV14 and TRBJ2-1, with D perhaps TRBD2 (6 bases). The CDR3 extends over 16 amino acids. Germline V CDR1 and CDR2: SGHDN, FVKESK. Trimming shortened V by 0 bases and J by 3 bases, and 12 bases separated the two germline ends. Here the CDR3 reads CASSQDPGGIYNEQFF. The CDR3 DNA sequence: TGTGCCAGCAGCCAAGATCCTGGGGGGATCTACAATGAGCAGTTCTTC.

DNA of the CDR3: TGTGCCAGCAGTTTCCTAGCGGGAGGTACAGATACGCAGTATTTT. This codes for CASSFLAGGTDTQYF. The rearrangement links TRBV28 to TRBJ2-3; TRBD2 matches at 11 bases. V lost 3 bases, J lost 3 bases, and 2 bases stayed unmatched. Per the germline V gene, CDR1 is MDHEN and CDR2 is SYDVKM. The CDR3 is 15 residues long.

The chain joins TRBV19 to TRBJ1-2; 10 bases line up with TRBD1. V lost 1 base, J lost 2 bases, and 4 bases stayed unmatched. Looked up from germline, CDR1 is LNHDA and CDR2 is SQIVND (reference sequence). The CDR3 has 16 amino acids. The CDR3 sequence: CASSIGGTGDNYGYTF. The CDR3 DNA reads as TGTGCCAGTAGTATAGGGGGGACAGGGGACAACTATGGCTACACCTTC.